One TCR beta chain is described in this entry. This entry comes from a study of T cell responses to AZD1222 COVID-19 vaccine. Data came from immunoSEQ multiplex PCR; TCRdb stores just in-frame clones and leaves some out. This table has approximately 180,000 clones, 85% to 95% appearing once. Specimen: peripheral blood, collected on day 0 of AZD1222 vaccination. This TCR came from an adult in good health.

This CDR3 is CASSLGGARAFF. The DNA of the CDR3 is TGTGCCAGCAGTTTAGGGGGGGCGCGCGCTTTCTTT. The V gene is TRBV28, the J gene TRBJ1-1, with a weak D call TRBD1 (6 bases). Germline assignment: CDR1 MDHEN and CDR2 SYDVKM. The germline V and J ends were trimmed by 2 bases and 11 bases, with 12 bases remaining between them. The CDR3 length is 12 residues.